This TCR beta chain was identified during a study of T cell responses to AZD1222 COVID-19 vaccine. General study findings and limits: There were mostly white British donors and more females than males, and clonal diversity was possibly underestimated.

This table comes from immunoSEQ multiplex PCR, and its TCRdb copy is limited to in-frame clones, with some not included. Of some 69,000 clones in the sample, approximately 83% were seen once. As regards this clone: Its antigen is as yet unknown.

This receptor was identified in an adult in good health. The starting material was peripheral blood, obtained on day 0 of AZD1222 vaccination.

CDR3 nucleotide sequence: TGCGCCAGCAGCTTGAGGTCCACTACCGACACTGAAGCTTTCTTT. Translated, it gives CASSLRSTTDTEAFF. The chain is built from TRBV5-1 and TRBJ1-1, with D unclear. The CDR3 loop spans 15 amino acids. V dropped 1 base and J dropped 3 bases, with 13 bases sitting between them. Per the germline V gene, CDR1 is SGHRS and CDR2 is YFSETQ. Combining the CDR3 with reference TRBV5-1 and TRBJ1-1 gives the whole variable domain KAGVTQTPRYLIKTRGQQVTLSCSPISGHRSVSWYQQTPGQGLQFLFEYFSETQRNKGNFPGRFSGRQFSNSRSEMNVSTLELGDSALYLCASSLRSTTDTEAFFGQGTRLTVV.